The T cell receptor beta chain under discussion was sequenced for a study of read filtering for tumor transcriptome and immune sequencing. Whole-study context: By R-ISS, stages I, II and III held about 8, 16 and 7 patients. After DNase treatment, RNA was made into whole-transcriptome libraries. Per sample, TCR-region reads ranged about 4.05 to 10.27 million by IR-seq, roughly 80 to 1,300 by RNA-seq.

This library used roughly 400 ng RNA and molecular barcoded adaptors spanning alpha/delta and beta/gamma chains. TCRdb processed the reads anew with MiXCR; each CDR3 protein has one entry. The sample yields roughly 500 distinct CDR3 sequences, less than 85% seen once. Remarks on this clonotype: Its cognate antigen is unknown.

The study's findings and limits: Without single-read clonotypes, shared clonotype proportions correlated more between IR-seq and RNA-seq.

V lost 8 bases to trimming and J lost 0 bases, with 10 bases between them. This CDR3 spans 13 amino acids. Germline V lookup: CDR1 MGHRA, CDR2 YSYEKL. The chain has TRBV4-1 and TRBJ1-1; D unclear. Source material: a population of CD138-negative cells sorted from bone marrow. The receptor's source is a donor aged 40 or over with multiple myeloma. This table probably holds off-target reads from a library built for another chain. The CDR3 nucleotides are TGCGCCAGCCGAAGTCCGGTGAACACTGAAGCTTTCTTT. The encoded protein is CASRSPVNTEAFF.